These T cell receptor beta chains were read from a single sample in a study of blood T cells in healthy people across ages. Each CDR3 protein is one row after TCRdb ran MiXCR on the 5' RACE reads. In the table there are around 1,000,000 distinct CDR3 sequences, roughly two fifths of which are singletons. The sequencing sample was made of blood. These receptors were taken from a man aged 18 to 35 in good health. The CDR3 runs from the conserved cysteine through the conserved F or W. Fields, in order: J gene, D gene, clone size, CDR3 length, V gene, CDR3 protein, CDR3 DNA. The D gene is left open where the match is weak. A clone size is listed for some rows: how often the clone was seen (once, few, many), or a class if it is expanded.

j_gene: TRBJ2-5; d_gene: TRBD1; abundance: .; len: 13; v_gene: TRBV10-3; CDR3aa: CAINQGDQETQYF; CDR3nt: TGTGCCATCAACCAGGGGGACCAAGAGACCCAGTACTTC
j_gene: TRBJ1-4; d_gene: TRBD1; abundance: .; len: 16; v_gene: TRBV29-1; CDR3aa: CSVAGTEKATNEKLFF; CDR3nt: TGCAGCGTGGCCGGGACAGAGAAAGCAACTAATGAAAAACTGTTTTTT
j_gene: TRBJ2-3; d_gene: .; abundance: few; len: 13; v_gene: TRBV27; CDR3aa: CASSTERADTQYF; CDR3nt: TGTGCCAGCAGTACCGAGCGGGCAGATACGCAGTATTTT
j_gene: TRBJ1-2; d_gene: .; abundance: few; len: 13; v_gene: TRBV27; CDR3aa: CASSASGGYGYTF; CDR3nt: TGTGCCAGCAGTGCATCAGGAGGCTATGGCTACACCTTC
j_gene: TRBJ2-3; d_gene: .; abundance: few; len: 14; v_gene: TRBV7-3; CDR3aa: CASSLTFEGDTQYF; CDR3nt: TGTGCCAGCAGCTTAACGTTTGAGGGAGATACGCAGTATTTT
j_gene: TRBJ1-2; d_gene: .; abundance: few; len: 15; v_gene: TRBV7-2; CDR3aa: CASTADTRVIYGYTF; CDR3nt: TGTGCCAGCACTGCTGATACCAGGGTGATCTATGGCTACACCTTC
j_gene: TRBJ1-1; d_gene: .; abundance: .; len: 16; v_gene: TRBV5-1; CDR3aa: CASSLFSEVQGAEAFF; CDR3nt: TGCGCCAGCAGCTTGTTCTCCGAAGTACAGGGAGCTGAAGCTTTCTTT
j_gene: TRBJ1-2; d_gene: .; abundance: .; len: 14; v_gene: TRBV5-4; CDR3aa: CASSLVEQPGATTF; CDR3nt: TGTGCCAGCAGCTTGGTGGAGCAGCCTGGGGCTACCACCTTC
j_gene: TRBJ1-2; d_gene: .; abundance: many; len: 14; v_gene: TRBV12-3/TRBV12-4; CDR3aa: CASSLDGGTYGYTF; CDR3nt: TGTGCCAGCAGTTTAGACGGGGGAACCTATGGCTACACCTTC
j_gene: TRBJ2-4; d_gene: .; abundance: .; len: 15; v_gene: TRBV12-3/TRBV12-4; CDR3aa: CASSPQVLAKNIQYF; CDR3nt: TGTGCCAGCAGCCCACAGGTCCTAGCCAAAAACATTCAGTACTTC
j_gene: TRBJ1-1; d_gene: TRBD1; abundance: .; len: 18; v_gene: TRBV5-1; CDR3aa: CASSASPGQGGSHTEAFF; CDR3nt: TGCGCCAGCAGCGCCTCCCCGGGACAGGGGGGGTCCCACACTGAAGCTTTCTTT
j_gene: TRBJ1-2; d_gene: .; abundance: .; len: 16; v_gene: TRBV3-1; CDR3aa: CASSPRTQARNYGYTF; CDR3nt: TGTGCCAGCAGCCCTAGGACCCAGGCCCGCAACTATGGCTACACCTTC
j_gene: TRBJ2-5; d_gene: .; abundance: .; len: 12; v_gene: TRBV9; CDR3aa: CASSVGGDKQYF; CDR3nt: TGTGCCAGCAGCGTAGGAGGGGATAAGCAGTACTTC
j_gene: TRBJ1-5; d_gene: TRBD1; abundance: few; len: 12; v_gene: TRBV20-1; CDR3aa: CSAGTGVQPQHF; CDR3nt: TGCAGTGCCGGGACAGGGGTCCAGCCCCAGCATTTT
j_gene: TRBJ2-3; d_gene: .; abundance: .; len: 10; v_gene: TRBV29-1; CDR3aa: CSGSGDTQYF; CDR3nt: TGCAGCGGTTCGGGTGATACGCAGTATTTT
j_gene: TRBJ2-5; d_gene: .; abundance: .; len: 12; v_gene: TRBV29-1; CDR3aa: CSVEGRHNEQYF; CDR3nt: TGCAGCGTTGAGGGCCGACACAATGAGCAGTACTTC
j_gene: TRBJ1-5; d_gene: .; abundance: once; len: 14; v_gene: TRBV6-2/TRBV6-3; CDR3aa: CASGDPYREQPQHF; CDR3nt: TGTGCCAGCGGAGATCCGTACAGGGAGCAGCCCCAGCATTTT
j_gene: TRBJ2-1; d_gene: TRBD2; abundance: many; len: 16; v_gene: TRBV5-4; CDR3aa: CASSFQSGGHYNEQFF; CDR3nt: TGTGCCAGCAGCTTTCAAAGCGGGGGGCACTACAATGAGCAGTTCTTC
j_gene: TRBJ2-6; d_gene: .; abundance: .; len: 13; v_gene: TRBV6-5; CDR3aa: CASMLSGANVLTF; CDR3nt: TGTGCCAGCATGCTCTCTGGGGCCAACGTCCTGACTTTC
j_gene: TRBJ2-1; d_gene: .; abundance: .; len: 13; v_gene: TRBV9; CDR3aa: CACSVGSGNEQFF; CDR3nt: TGTGCCTGCAGCGTAGGGTCGGGCAATGAGCAGTTCTTC